A single sample gave rise to the 24 T cell receptor beta chains below, sequenced in a study of blood T cell repertoires in COVID-19. Data came from immunoSEQ multiplex PCR; TCRdb stores just in-frame clones and leaves some out. The table shows a few hundred thousand clones, with approximately 84% occurring only once. Sequencing was performed on peripheral blood. The receptors here all came from a woman aged 30 to 39 who had recovered from COVID-19.

A word on this clone: At the DNA level, this CDR3 is encoded by other sequences in the same sample as well. J is TRBJ1-1 and V is TRBV6-5; D call uncertain. The CDR3 extends over 13 amino acids. Trimming took off 4 bases at V and 1 base at J, with 7 bases between the two ends. Germline V CDR1 and CDR2: MNHEY, SVGAGI. This CDR3 reads CASSSTRNTEAFF. The CDR3 DNA is TGTGCCAGCAGTTCGACAAGGAACACTGAAGCTTTCTTT.

In its sample, this clone was seen many times. V and J are TRBV28 and TRBJ1-3; 8 positions agree with TRBD1. This CDR3 is 17 amino acids long. Germline V CDR1 and CDR2: MDHEN, SYDVKM. The V segment lost 1 base and the J segment 3 bases; nucleotides outside the gene matches: 8. The CDR3 DNA sequence: TGTGCCAGCAGTTTATCGGCAGGGGGCGCGGGTGGAAACACCATATATTTT. As protein: CASSLSAGGAGGNTIYF.

This chain connects TRBV6-5 to TRBJ1-2, with D hard to call. CDR1 and CDR2 (germline): MNHEY, SVGAGI. Trimming left V 0 bases short and J 6 bases short, with 11 bases between. The CDR3 is 14 residues long. CDR3 amino acids: CASSYSTPVDGYTF. The DNA of the CDR3 is TGTGCCAGCAGTTACTCGACACCGGTCGATGGCTACACCTTC.

The J gene is TRBJ2-7, the V gene TRBV6-5; 7 positions agree with TRBD1. V lost 7 bases to trimming and J lost 5 bases; unmatched junction nucleotides: 5. This CDR3 comprises 12 residues. From germline, CDR1 is MNHEY and CDR2 SVGAGI. The CDR3 DNA sequence: TGTGCCAGCAAGGGACAGACCGACGAGCAGTACTTC. This translates into CASKGQTDEQYF.

V usage is TRBV18 and J usage is TRBJ1-1; D is possibly TRBD1 (5 bases). Between the trimmed V and J ends, which lost 2 bases and 1 base, there was a span of 11 bases. The CDR3 covers 15 residues. The germline V gene encodes CDR1 KGHSH and CDR2 LQKENI. DNA for the CDR3: TGTGCCAGCTCACCAGCAGGGCGGGGGAACACTGAAGCTTTCTTT. Protein: CASSPAGRGNTEAFF.

The rearrangement joins TRBV4-2 to TRBJ2-1; TRBD2 is a possible D gene (11 bases). Trimming stripped 3 bases from V and 7 bases from J, with 31 bases between. The CDR3 loop spans 20 amino acids. CDR1 is LGHNA, CDR2 YNFKEQ, per germline. The CDR3 DNA reads as TGTGCCAGCAGCCACCGACCCCTGACTAGCGGGACAGGGGTACAGAATGAGCAGTTCTTC. This codes for CASSHRPLTSGTGVQNEQFF.

The genes are TRBV30 and TRBJ1-3; a weak D match, TRBD1 (6 bases). The CDR3 runs 15 residues. The germline V and J ends were trimmed by 2 bases and 3 bases, with 14 bases remaining between them. Germline loops: CDR1 GTSNPN, CDR2 SVGIG (reference sequence). In DNA, the CDR3 is TGTGCCTGGAGTTATTGGGCAGGGGATGGAAACACCATATATTTT. It codes for CAWSYWAGDGNTIYF.

The rearrangement joins TRBV5-5 to TRBJ2-7; the match to TRBD1 covers 7 bases. Unmatched junction bases numbered 8, after V lost 5 bases and J lost 0 bases. Germline CDR1 reads SGHKS; CDR2 reads YYEKEE (reference sequence). CDR3 size: 15 residues. The CDR3: CASSFYRGPSYEQYF. The CDR3 DNA reads as TGTGCCAGCAGTTTTTACAGGGGACCCTCCTACGAGCAGTACTTC.

CDR3 protein: CASSPGQGAGITEAFF. CDR3 nucleotide sequence: TGTGCCAGCAGTCCGGGACAGGGGGCCGGTATCACTGAAGCTTTCTTT. V is TRBV28 and J is TRBJ1-1; 12 bases map to TRBD1. Germline V CDR1 and CDR2: MDHEN, SYDVKM. V trimming: 5 bases; J trimming: 4 bases; junction bases outside the gene matches: 8. The CDR3 has 16 amino acids.

This clone was counted once. The V call is TRBV9, the J call TRBJ1-1, with D perhaps matching TRBD1 (5 bases). Germline V gives CDR1 SGDLS, CDR2 YYNGEE. The CDR3 runs 14 residues. Trimming removed 4 bases at V and 4 bases at J, with 14 bases between. The CDR3 here is CASSTRGGITEAFF. The CDR3 DNA follows: TGTGCCAGCAGCACCCGGGGGGGGATCACTGAAGCTTTCTTT. Using reference TRBV9 and TRBJ1-1 for the parts outside the CDR3, the full variable domain is DSGVTQTPKHLITATGQRVTLRCSPRSGDLSVYWYQQSLDQGLQFLIQYYNGEERAKGNILERFSAQQFPDLHSELNLSSLELGDSALYFCASSTRGGITEAFFGQGTRLTVV.

The chain links TRBV24-1 to TRBJ1-2; 7 bases align to TRBD1. This CDR3 is built from 14 residues. V was pared by 9 bases and J by 0 bases, with 6 bases of the junction left unmatched. Germline V gene sequence: CDR1 KGHDR, CDR2 SFDVKD. CDR3 sequence reads: CATSRTGANYGYTF. The CDR3 nucleotides read TGTGCCACCTCAAGGACAGGAGCTAACTATGGCTACACCTTC.

CDR3 protein: CASSPPISGRSDTQYF. The CDR3 DNA reads as TGTGCCAGCAGTCCCCCGATTAGCGGGAGATCAGATACGCAGTATTTT. The gene calls are TRBV27 and TRBJ2-3, with 9 bases aligning to TRBD2. The CDR3 extends over 16 amino acids. Germline V gene lookup returns CDR1 MNHEY and CDR2 SMNVEV (reference sequence). V lost 5 bases to trimming and J lost 4 bases; unmatched junction nucleotides: 10.

The V call is TRBV29-1, the J call TRBJ2-3, with 11 bases matching TRBD2. With V trimmed by 1 base and J by 5 bases, 5 bases remained unmatched. The CDR3 totals 15 residues. The germline V gene has CDR1 SQVTM and CDR2 ANQGSEA. CDR3 protein: CSVEGVAGGVDTQYF. The CDR3 nucleotides are TGCAGCGTTGAAGGCGTAGCGGGAGGGGTAGATACGCAGTATTTT.

For this clone: Other nucleotide sequences in the sample specify the same CDR3. The chain employs TRBV28 and TRBJ2-7, with 10 nucleotides matching TRBD2. Germline loops: CDR1 MDHEN, CDR2 SYDVKM. The CDR3 has 16 amino acids. V lost 1 base, J lost 0 bases, and 3 bases stayed unmatched. In nucleotides, the CDR3 is TGTGCCAGCAGTTTATCTGCTAGCGGGAGCTCCTACGAGCAGTACTTC. This codes for CASSLSASGSSYEQYF.

The J gene is TRBJ2-7, the V gene TRBV7-9; 9 bases align to TRBD2. The trim removed 7 bases at V and 6 bases at J, leaving 13 bases unmatched. Germline V lookup: CDR1 SEHNR, CDR2 FQNEAQ (reference sequence). The CDR3 contains 15 residues. The CDR3, as DNA: TGTGCCAGCACCTTGCCGGGACTAGCTTCAGGCGAGCAGTACTTC. It specifies CASTLPGLASGEQYF.

The V gene is TRBV4-1, the J gene TRBJ2-3; 10 bases agree with TRBD2. The CDR3 is made up of 15 amino acids. In germline, CDR1 is MGHRA, CDR2 YSYEKL. Germline trimming cut 4 bases from V and 5 bases from J; bases unmatched to any gene: 6. The CDR3 nucleotides read TGCGCCAGCAGCCTCTCCCTAGCGGGAGAAGATACGCAGTATTTT. Encoded protein: CASSLSLAGEDTQYF.

The chain carries TRBV19 and TRBJ1-4; D remains ambiguous. Germline CDR1 is LNHDA and CDR2 is SQIVND (reference sequence). The V end was cut by 5 bases, the J end by 8 bases, with 15 bases between. The CDR3 loop spans 14 amino acids. The CDR3 DNA reads as TGTGCCAGTAGTCCCTCCCGGACGGGAGAAAAACTGTTTTTT. Translating it yields CASSPSRTGEKLFF.

The chain is built from TRBV28 and TRBJ1-1; D gene ambiguous. The V and J ends lost 2 bases and 1 base respectively, with 14 bases between them. The CDR3 has 16 residues. CDR1 MDHEN and CDR2 SYDVKM come from the germline V gene. CDR3 protein: CASSLIWRPGNTEAFF. CDR3 in DNA: TGTGCCAGCAGTTTAATCTGGAGACCCGGGAACACTGAAGCTTTCTTT.

This clone was detected once. The rearrangement joins TRBV30 to TRBJ2-7; 10 bases match TRBD2. Germline assignment: CDR1 GTSNPN and CDR2 SVGIG (reference sequence). The V and J ends lost 5 bases and 4 bases, in that order; junction bases with no gene match: 11. The CDR3 consists of 15 residues. The CDR3 reads CAWDHLAGGGYEQYF. CDR3 in DNA: TGTGCCTGGGACCATTTAGCGGGAGGAGGGTACGAGCAGTACTTC.

The V gene is TRBV7-9, the J gene TRBJ2-7, with 15 bases lining up with TRBD2. From germline, CDR1 is SEHNR and CDR2 FQNEAQ (reference sequence). This CDR3 region has 18 residues. V lost 1 base and J lost 2; bases outside the gene matches: 6. Here the CDR3 DNA reads TGTGCCAGCAGCTTAGGGCCGGGACTAGCGGGAGGTACCTACGAGCAGTACTTC. Protein product: CASSLGPGLAGGTYEQYF.

The V and J genes are TRBV15 and TRBJ2-3, with D possibly matching TRBD1 (6 bases). Germline CDR1 reads LNHNV; CDR2 reads YYDKDF (reference sequence). V was shortened by 0 bases and J by 0 bases, with 19 bases between the two germline ends. The CDR3 covers 19 residues. The CDR3, as DNA: TGTGCCACCAGCAGAGATCACCGCCTACAGGGATCTAGCACAGATACGCAGTATTTT. Residues: CATSRDHRLQGSSTDTQYF.

A single count supports this clone. The chain has TRBV28 and TRBJ1-5; no clear D gene. CDR3 length: 14 amino acids. The germline V and J ends were trimmed by 1 base and 2 bases, with 6 bases remaining between them. Germline V gene data show CDR1 as MDHEN and CDR2 as SYDVKM. The chain's CDR3 is CASSLLEGNQPQHF. The CDR3 DNA reads TGTGCCAGCAGTTTATTGGAGGGCAATCAGCCCCAGCATTTT.

The V gene is TRBV27, the J gene TRBJ2-7; D is uncertain. CDR3 length: 14 residues. V lost 3 bases and J lost 0, with 9 bases in between. CDR1 is MNHEY, CDR2 SMNVEV, per germline (reference sequence). This CDR3 reads CASSLNMYSYEQYF. DNA of the CDR3: TGTGCCAGCAGTTTGAACATGTACTCCTACGAGCAGTACTTC.

This chain links TRBV27 with TRBJ1-5, with D possibly matching TRBD1 (6 bases). Germline V CDR1 and CDR2: MNHEY, SMNVEV (reference sequence). The CDR3 loop spans 14 amino acids. The V end was cut by 1 base, the J end by 5 bases, with 9 bases between. CDR3 protein: CASSLWGGYQPQHF. As DNA, the CDR3 is TGTGCCAGCAGTTTATGGGGGGGCTATCAGCCCCAGCATTTT.